The 15 T cell receptor beta chains given below trace back to one sample, sequenced in a study of graft-versus-host responses after intestinal transplantation. The table came from immunoSEQ multiplex PCR; TCRdb's copy has only in-frame clones and leaves some out. The profile shows some 13,000 clones, roughly four fifths of them singletons. This sample comprised PBMCs, obtained after intestinal transplantation. The source is a human patient who received an intestinal transplant, so some T cells may come from the graft donor.

The chain combines TRBV28 with TRBJ2-7; perhaps D is TRBD1 or TRBD2 (5 bases each). V lost 7 bases and J 3 bases, leaving 10 bases between the germline ends. This CDR3 has 12 residues. Germline assignment: CDR1 MDHEN and CDR2 SYDVKM. CDR3 bases: TGTGCCAGCAATAGGGGACGCTACGAGCAGTACTTC. Protein product: CASNRGRYEQYF. The full variable domain, rest sourced from reference TRBV28 and TRBJ2-7, is DVKVTQSSRYLVKRTGEKVFLECVQDMDHENMFWYRQDPGLGLRLIYFSYDVKMKEKGDIPEGYSVSREKKERFSLILESASTNQTSMYLCASNRGRYEQYFGPGTRLTVT.

The chain carries TRBV6-1 and TRBJ2-1; 12 bases are shared with TRBD2. This CDR3 comprises 14 residues. The V gene end was trimmed by 3 bases and the J gene end by 7 bases; junction bases not matched to a gene: 1. Germline V CDR1 and CDR2: MNHNS, SASEGT. In DNA form, the CDR3 reads TGTGCCAGCAGTGACGGGACTAGCGGGAATGAGCAGTTCTTC. Protein: CASSDGTSGNEQFF.

The chain has TRBV6-4 and TRBJ1-5; no reliable D call. CDR1 MRHNA and CDR2 SNTAGT come from the germline V gene. Deletions cut 0 bases from V and 4 bases from J, with 4 bases between. The CDR3 contains 13 residues. CDR3 sequence reads: CASSDSTNQPQHF. The CDR3 DNA reads as TGTGCCAGCAGTGACTCAACAAATCAGCCCCAGCATTTT.

CDR3 DNA sequence: TGTGCCACCCCAACAGGGGGCCTCTCTGGGGCCAACGTCCTGACTTTC. Amino acid sequence: CATPTGGLSGANVLTF. The chain carries TRBV5-8 and TRBJ2-6; 9 bases fit TRBD1. The germline V gene has CDR1 SGHTS and CDR2 YDEGEE. V dropped 9 bases and J dropped 0; count of bases not matched to a gene: 7. The CDR3 spans 16 residues.

Written as DNA, the CDR3 is TGTGCCAGTCAGGGAGTTGGGACCGGGGAGCTGTTTTTT. Translation: CASQGVGTGELFF. The V call is TRBV6-1, the J call TRBJ2-2, with D perhaps assigned TRBD1 or TRBD2 (5 bases each). The V gene's germline CDR1 is MNHNS and CDR2 SASEGT. The length of the CDR3 is 13 residues. Trimming took off 9 bases at V and 5 bases at J, with 13 bases between the two ends.

This sequence joins TRBV6-5 and TRBJ1-5; D is unclear. The CDR3 is 14 residues long. CDR1 MNHEY and CDR2 SVGAGI come from the germline V gene. The V gene lost 6 bases and the J gene lost 2 bases, with 11 bases spanning the gap. CDR3 nucleotide sequence: TGTGCCAGCAGCGCTGTTTGGGGCAATCAGCCCCAGCATTTT. Protein product: CASSAVWGNQPQHF.

This clone was observed a handful of times. The chain combines TRBV7-9 with TRBJ1-4; possible D gene TRBD1, 5 bases. Per the germline V gene, CDR1 is SEHNR and CDR2 is FQNEAQ (reference sequence). This CDR3 is 13 amino acids long. The V and J ends lost 3 bases and 7 bases respectively, with 9 bases between them. CDR3 residues: CASSFLGGEKLFF. DNA for the CDR3: TGTGCCAGCAGCTTCCTCGGGGGTGAAAAACTGTTTTTT.

The chain combines TRBV5-1 with TRBJ2-7; possibly TRBD2 for D (6 bases). Between the trimmed V and J ends, which lost 0 bases and 2 bases, there was a span of 15 bases. The germline CDR1 and CDR2 sequences are SGHRS and YFSETQ. This CDR3 has 16 residues. The CDR3 reads CASSLVLANPPYEQYF. The CDR3 DNA sequence: TGCGCCAGCAGCTTGGTACTAGCCAACCCTCCCTACGAGCAGTACTTC.

This chain joins TRBV4-1 and TRBJ2-5; the match to TRBD2 covers 7 bases. Germline V gene sequence: CDR1 MGHRA, CDR2 YSYEKL. J gave up 2 bases and V 0 bases, and 15 bases lay outside the gene matches. This CDR3 comprises 19 residues. CDR3 region: CASSQDVGWGGEKQETQYF. CDR3 coding DNA: TGCGCCAGCAGCCAAGATGTGGGATGGGGGGGAGAGAAGCAAGAGACCCAGTACTTC.

The rearrangement joins TRBV4-2 to TRBJ2-5; 10 bases agree with TRBD2. The end of the DNA fits TRBJ2-7 better, so the J call may be wrong. The CDR3 length is 16 residues. Germline values: CDR1 LGHNA, CDR2 YNFKEQ. This CDR3 is CASSPKPSGSRNEQYF. In nucleotides, the CDR3 is TGTGCCAGCAGCCCGAAACCTAGCGGGAGTCGGAACGAGCAGTACTTC.

This clone was recorded only once. V usage is TRBV7-3 and J usage is TRBJ2-2, with 9 bases that match TRBD2. V trimming: 1 base; J trimming: 6 bases; junction bases outside the gene matches: 9. CDR1 and CDR2 (germline): SGHTA, FQGTGA. CDR3 length: 17 residues. The CDR3 nucleotides read TGTGCCAGCAGCTTAATAGGATTAGCGGGAGATCCCGGGGAGCTGTTTTTT. Encoded protein: CASSLIGLAGDPGELFF.

This chain connects TRBV6-1 to TRBJ2-5, with 10 bases lining up with TRBD2. Trimming cost V 2 bases and J 2 bases; bases outside gene matches: 2. Germline V gene lookup returns CDR1 MNHNS and CDR2 SASEGT. The CDR3 extends over 15 amino acids. Here the CDR3 reads CASSELAGEQETQYF. Written as DNA, the CDR3 is TGTGCCAGCAGTGAACTAGCGGGGGAGCAAGAGACCCAGTACTTC.

This clone was detected once. The chain carries TRBV9 and TRBJ2-3; TRBD2 aligns across 14 bases. The CDR3 runs to 18 residues. The V and J ends lost 0 bases and 3 bases, in that order; junction bases with no gene match: 6. Looked up from germline, CDR1 is SGDLS and CDR2 is YYNGEE. The CDR3 DNA sequence: TGTGCCAGCAGCGTAGTTCCCGGGACTAGCGGGAGTACAGATACGCAGTATTTT. This codes for CASSVVPGTSGSTDTQYF.

The chain joins TRBV5-6 to TRBJ2-7; D call uncertain. Deletions cut 3 bases from V and 4 bases from J, with 17 bases between. Germline V gene lookup returns CDR1 SGHDT and CDR2 YYEEEE. The CDR3 extends over 15 amino acids. CDR3 coding DNA: TGTGCCAGCAGCTCCGAAGGTTCCCCTTATTACGAGCAGTACTTC. It codes for CASSSEGSPYYEQYF.

J is TRBJ2-5 and V is TRBV5-4; D may correspond to TRBD1 or TRBD2 (6 bases each). The end of the DNA fits TRBJ2-7 better, so the J call may be wrong. The CDR3 has 14 residues. Germline CDR1 is SGHNT and CDR2 is YYREEE (reference sequence). As DNA, the CDR3 is TGTGCCAGCAGCTCTGAGTCGGGGGCTCGCGAGCAGTACTTC. Its protein is CASSSESGAREQYF.